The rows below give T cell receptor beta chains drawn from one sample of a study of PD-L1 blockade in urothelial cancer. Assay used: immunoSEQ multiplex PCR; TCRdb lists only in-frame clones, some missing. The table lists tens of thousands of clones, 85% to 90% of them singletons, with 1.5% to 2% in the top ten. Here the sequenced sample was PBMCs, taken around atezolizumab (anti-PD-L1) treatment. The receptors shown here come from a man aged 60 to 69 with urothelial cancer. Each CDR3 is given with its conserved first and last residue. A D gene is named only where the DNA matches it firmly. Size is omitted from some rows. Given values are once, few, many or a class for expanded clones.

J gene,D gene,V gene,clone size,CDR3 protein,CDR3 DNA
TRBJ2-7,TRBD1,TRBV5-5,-,CASSFGQGGEQYF,TGTGCCAGCAGCTTCGGACAGGGAGGCGAGCAGTACTTC
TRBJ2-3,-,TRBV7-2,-,CASSLGGRVTDTQYF,TGTGCCAGCAGCTTAGGGGGCCGGGTCACAGATACGCAGTATTTT
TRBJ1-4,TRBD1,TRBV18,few,CASSPQQGLGEKLFF,TGTGCCAGCTCACCTCAACAGGGGTTAGGCGAAAAACTGTTTTTT
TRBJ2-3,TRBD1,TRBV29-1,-,CSVSQGAQADTQYF,TGCAGCGTTTCACAGGGGGCTCAGGCAGATACGCAGTATTTT
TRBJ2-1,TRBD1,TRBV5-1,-,CASSLYKTGNNEQFF,TGCGCCAGCAGCTTGTATAAGACAGGGAACAATGAGCAGTTCTTC
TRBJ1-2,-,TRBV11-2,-,CASSLSEGYGYTF,TGTGCCAGCAGCTTAAGTGAGGGTTATGGCTACACCTTC
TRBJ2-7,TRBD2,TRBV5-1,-,CASRPSGSSYEQYF,TGCGCCAGCAGACCCAGCGGGAGCTCCTACGAGCAGTACTTC
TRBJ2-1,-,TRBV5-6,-,CASSPLSGSYNEQFF,TGTGCCAGCAGTCCGCTAAGCGGCTCCTACAATGAGCAGTTCTTC
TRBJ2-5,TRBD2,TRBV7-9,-,CASSQYRGGEKETQYF,TGTGCCAGCAGCCAGTATCGGGGGGGCGAGAAAGAGACCCAGTACTTC
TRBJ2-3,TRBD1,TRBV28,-,CASRKGGRGRTDTQYF,TGTGCCAGCAGAAAGGGGGGCAGGGGGCGCACAGATACGCAGTATTTT
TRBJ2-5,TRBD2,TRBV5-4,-,CASSLNPLGAGASETQYF,TGTGCCAGCAGCTTGAACCCTTTAGGAGCGGGGGCCTCGGAGACCCAGTACTTC
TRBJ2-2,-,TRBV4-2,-,CASSQAAYRTGTSGELFF,TGTGCCAGCAGCCAAGCCGCATACCGGACCGGGACTTCCGGGGAGCTGTTTTTT
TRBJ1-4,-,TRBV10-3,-,CAIIGRKSKDGERATNEKLFF,TGTGCCATCATTGGGCGAAAAAGCAAGGACGGGGAGAGGGCAACTAATGAAAAACTGTTTTTT
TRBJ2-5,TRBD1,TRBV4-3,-,CASSQGNRGRETQYF,TGCGCCAGCAGCCAAGGAAACAGGGGGCGAGAGACCCAGTACTTC
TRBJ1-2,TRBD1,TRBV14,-,CASSPRQGGGYTF,TGTGCCAGCAGCCCACGACAGGGAGGAGGCTACACCTTC
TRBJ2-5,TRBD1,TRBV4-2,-,CASTKGDRAGETQYF,TGTGCCAGCACAAAGGGGGACAGGGCCGGGGAGACCCAGTACTTC
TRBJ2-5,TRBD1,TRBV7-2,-,CASSLVRGPRETQYF,TGTGCCAGCAGCTTAGTAAGGGGGCCGCGGGAGACCCAGTACTTC
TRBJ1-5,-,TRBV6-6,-,CASSPQGRNQPQHF,TGTGCCAGCAGCCCACAGGGACGGAATCAGCCCCAGCATTTT
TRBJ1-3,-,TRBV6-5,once,CASRDTFRSGNTIYF,TGTGCCAGCAGAGACACCTTCCGCTCTGGAAACACCATATATTTT
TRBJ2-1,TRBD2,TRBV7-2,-,CASSSGGGHYNEQFF,TGTGCCAGCAGCTCGGGGGGAGGGCATTACAATGAGCAGTTCTTC
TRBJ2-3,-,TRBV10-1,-,CASSEVGHLNTDTQYF,TGCGCCAGCAGTGAGGTGGGACACCTAAACACAGATACGCAGTATTTT